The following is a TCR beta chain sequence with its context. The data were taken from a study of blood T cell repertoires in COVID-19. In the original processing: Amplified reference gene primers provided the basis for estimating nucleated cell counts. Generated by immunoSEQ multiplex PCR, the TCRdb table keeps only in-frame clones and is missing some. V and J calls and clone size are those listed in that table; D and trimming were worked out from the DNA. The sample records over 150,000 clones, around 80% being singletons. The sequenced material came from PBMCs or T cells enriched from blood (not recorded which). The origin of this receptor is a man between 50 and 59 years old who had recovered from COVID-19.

CDR3 amino acids: CASLRGGQPQHF. CDR3 bases: TGTGCCAGCCTTAGGGGGGGGCAGCCCCAGCATTTT. The chain carries TRBV12-3 or TRBV12-4 and TRBJ1-5; TRBD1 might be the D (6 bases). With 8 bases removed from V and 7 bases from J, the gap between germline ends came to 12 bases. The CDR3 has 12 amino acids.